Sequencing of this T cell receptor beta chain was carried out in a study of T cells in Graves' hyperthyroidism and ophthalmopathy. Whole-study results and caveats: Most thyroid-expanded clonotypes above 0.001 were also found in blood. Model predictions of ophthalmopathy came a median about six months before onset.

This clonotype turned up a few times. Its antigen is unidentified. Germline values: CDR1 MNHNS, CDR2 SASEGT. Trimming cost V 6 bases and J 2 bases, with 19 bases left between them. The CDR3 spans 16 residues. The TCR beta CDR3 regions underwent amplification using RNA transcripts as the source. The HTBI primer set was used in a first-round RT-PCR of the TCR CDR3. In TCRdb, the multiplex PCR reads were re-called with MiXCR into one record per CDR3 protein. The profile shows around 500,000 distinct CDR3 sequences, around 13% of them singletons. Sequencing used blood. The TCR sequence derives from a woman aged 40 to 55 with Graves' hyperthyroidism. The chain combines TRBV6-1 with TRBJ1-1; D is possibly TRBD1 (6 bases). The CDR3 DNA reads TGTGCCAGCAGCCCTGACGAGGGGGTTCGAAACACTGAAGCTTTCTTT. This gives the protein CASSPDEGVRNTEAFF.